This T cell receptor beta chain was recorded in a study of cytomegalovirus exposure and HLA in healthy donors. General study points: TCR sequences were mostly rare, though some public TCRs occurred in many donors. The classifier, whose performance was assessed in both the original and validation cohorts, reportedly diagnosed cytomegalovirus status with high specificity and sensitivity.

Produced via immunoSEQ multiplex PCR; TCRdb's table is partial and in-frame only. The sample lists some 130,000 clones, 75% to 90% occurring once. Per the germline V gene, CDR1 is SGHNT and CDR2 is YENEEA. V dropped 1 base and J dropped 8 bases, with 9 bases sitting between them. The CDR3 is 13 amino acids. About this clone itself: The antigen is unknown.

Sequencing was performed on PBMCs. This receptor was taken from a woman aged 18-30 years in good health and CMV-seronegative. J is TRBJ2-1 and V is TRBV11-3; D is uncertain. The CDR3 protein is CASSLVVGDEQFF. Written as DNA, the CDR3 is TGTGCCAGCAGCTTAGTTGTGGGCGATGAGCAGTTCTTC.